This T cell receptor beta chain was identified in a study of T cells in Graves' hyperthyroidism and ophthalmopathy. At the level of the study: Peripheral blood samples were taken at initial diagnosis, prior to any treatment. Whole-study results and caveats: Ophthalmopathy, which appeared later, was predicted by the model a median approximately 6 months before onset.

Exclusion of a patient resulted from uncontrolled infection, other autoimmune disease, pregnancy or lactation. The PBMCs had their origin in roughly 9.8 ml of fresh peripheral blood. It was RNA transcripts that yielded the amplified TCR beta CDR3 regions. A first-round RT-PCR of the TCR CDR3 used the HTBI primer set. TCRdb used MiXCR to reprocess the multiplex PCR reads, holding one entry per CDR3 protein. The data contain 300,000 or so distinct CDR3 sequences, more than 15% of them seen just once; the ten biggest clones take up 55% to 60%. Germline V lookup: CDR1 LNHDA, CDR2 SQIVND (reference sequence). The CDR3 has 14 amino acids. Trimming left V 7 bases short and J 1 base short, with 14 bases between. This clonotype was observed a handful of times. Antigen unknown.

Sequencing was carried out using blood. The chain has TRBV19 and TRBJ2-7; D might be TRBD1 (6 bases). This TCR came from a woman aged 60-75 years with Graves' ophthalmopathy. This CDR3 reads CASTPGRGSYEQYF. CDR3 coding DNA: TGTGCCAGTACCCCAGGTAGGGGGTCCTACGAGCAGTACTTC.